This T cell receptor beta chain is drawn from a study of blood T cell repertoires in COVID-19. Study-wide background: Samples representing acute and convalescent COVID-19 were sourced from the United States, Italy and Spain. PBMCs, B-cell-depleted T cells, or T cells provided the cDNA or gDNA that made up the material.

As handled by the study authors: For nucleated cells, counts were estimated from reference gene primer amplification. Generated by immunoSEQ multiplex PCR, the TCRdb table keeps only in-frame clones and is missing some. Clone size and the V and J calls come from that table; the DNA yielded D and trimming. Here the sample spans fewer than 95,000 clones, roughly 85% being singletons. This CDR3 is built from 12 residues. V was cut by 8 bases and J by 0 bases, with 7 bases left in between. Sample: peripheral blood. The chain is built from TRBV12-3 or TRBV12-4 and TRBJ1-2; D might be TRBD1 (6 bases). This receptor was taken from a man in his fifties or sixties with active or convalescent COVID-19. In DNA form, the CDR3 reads TGTGCCAGCCGGACAGCTAACTATGGCTACACCTTC. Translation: CASRTANYGYTF.